This T cell receptor (beta chain) was retrieved from a study of T cells in Graves' hyperthyroidism and ophthalmopathy. General observations from the study: With a median lead of 6.5 months before onset, the model predicted ophthalmopathy.

Comment on this clonotype: Its antigen is undetermined.

The CDR3 is made up of 15 amino acids. The V and J ends lost 5 bases and 1 base, in that order; junction bases with no gene match: 5. The germline gives CDR1 SGHTA, CDR2 FQGNSA. The source material, RNA transcripts, was used to amplify TCR beta CDR3 regions. First-round RT-PCR targeting the TCR CDR3 was performed with the HTBI primer set. TCRdb re-called the multiplex PCR reads through MiXCR, storing one row per CDR3 protein. The sample consists of around 56,000 distinct CDR3 sequences, roughly 50% of them appearing once. Sequenced material: blood. The chain links TRBV7-2 to TRBJ2-7; 10 nucleotides agree with TRBD2. The TCR originated in a woman aged 25 to 45 with Graves' ophthalmopathy. Written as DNA, the CDR3 is TGTGCCAGCAGCAAGGGGACTAGCGCGTCCTACGAGCAGTACTTC. It specifies CASSKGTSASYEQYF.